This entry describes one T cell receptor (beta chain). Its specificity is not known. Germline CDR1 and CDR2: SGHVS and FQNEAQ. V gave up 1 base and J gave up 4 bases; unmatched junction bases: 6. The CDR3 length is 16 residues. MiXCR was run by TCRdb on the 5' RACE reads, yielding one entry per CDR3 protein. The repertoire holds 70,000 to 95,000 distinct CDR3 sequences, with about 13% as singletons. This sample was included in a study of T-cell memory formation after mild COVID-19. Regarding the study as a whole: CD4/CD8 balance held among clones contracting day 15 to 85, and later expanders leaned CD4+.

Material for sequencing was PBMCs or a T cell subset sorted from them (not recorded which). This chain uses TRBV7-8 with TRBJ2-1; TRBD2 agrees at 8 bases. The sequence derives from a man younger than 35 who had mild COVID-19 (a few samples of this study predate the infection). Cell type and time point are not known. The CDR3 spells CASSLDVSGVYNEQFF. The DNA for the CDR3 is TGTGCCAGCAGCTTAGACGTTAGCGGGGTATACAATGAGCAGTTCTTC.